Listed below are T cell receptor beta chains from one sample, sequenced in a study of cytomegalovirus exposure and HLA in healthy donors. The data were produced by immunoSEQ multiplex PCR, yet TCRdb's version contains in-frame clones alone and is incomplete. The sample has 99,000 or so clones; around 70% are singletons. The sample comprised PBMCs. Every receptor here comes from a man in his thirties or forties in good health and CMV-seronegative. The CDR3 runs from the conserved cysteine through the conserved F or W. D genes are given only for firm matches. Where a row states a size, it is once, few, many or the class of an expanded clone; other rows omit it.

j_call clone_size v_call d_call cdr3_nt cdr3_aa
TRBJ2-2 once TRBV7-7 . TGTGCTAGCAGCCAACAGGGGAGGAGCGGGGAGCTGTTTTTT CASSQQGRSGELFF
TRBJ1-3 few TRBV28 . TGTGCCAGCAGTAGGGTTGGAGGGTCGGGAAACACCATATATTTT CASSRVGGSGNTIYF
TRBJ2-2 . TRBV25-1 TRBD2 TGTGCCAGCAGCCCCCCCGGCGGGAGCCCCGGGGAGCTGTTTTTT CASSPPGGSPGELFF
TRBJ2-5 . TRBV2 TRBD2 TGTGCCAGCAGGTACGGACTAGCGGGAGTAAGTGGAGAGACCCAGTACTTC CASRYGLAGVSGETQYF
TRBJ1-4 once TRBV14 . TGTGCCAGCAGCCAAGGAACTGTGTTGGGGCCAAATGAAAAACTGTTTTTT CASSQGTVLGPNEKLFF
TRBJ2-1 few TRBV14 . TGTGCCAGCAGCCAACCCGGTAGCAGCTCCTACAATGAGCAGTTCTTC CASSQPGSSSYNEQFF
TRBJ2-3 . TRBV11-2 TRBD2 TGTGCCAGCAGCTCCTTGAGCGGGACCACAGATACGCAGTATTTT CASSSLSGTTDTQYF
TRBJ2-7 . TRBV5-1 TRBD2 TGCGCCAGCAGCTTGGCCCTAGCGGGTGGTGAGCAGTACTTC CASSLALAGGEQYF
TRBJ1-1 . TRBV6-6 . TGTGCCAGCAGTTTCGGTTGGAACACTGAAGCTTTCTTT CASSFGWNTEAFF
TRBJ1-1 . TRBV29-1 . TGCAGCGTTAATCACCCGAGGCTCGGGAACACTGAAGCTTTCTTT CSVNHPRLGNTEAFF
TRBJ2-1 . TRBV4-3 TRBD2 TGCGCCAGCAGCCAACTTAGCGGGGGGAACAATGAGCAGTTCTTC CASSQLSGGNNEQFF
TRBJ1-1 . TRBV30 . TGTGCCTGCGGGCCCCGAGGGACTGAAGCTTTCTTT CACGPRGTEAFF
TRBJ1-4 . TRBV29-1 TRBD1 TGCAGCGTTGGTGGGACAGGGAGTGAAAAACTGTTTTTT CSVGGTGSEKLFF
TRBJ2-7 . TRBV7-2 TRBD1 TGTGCCAGCAGCACAAGGGACAGGGGCCCCTACGAGCAGTACTTC CASSTRDRGPYEQYF